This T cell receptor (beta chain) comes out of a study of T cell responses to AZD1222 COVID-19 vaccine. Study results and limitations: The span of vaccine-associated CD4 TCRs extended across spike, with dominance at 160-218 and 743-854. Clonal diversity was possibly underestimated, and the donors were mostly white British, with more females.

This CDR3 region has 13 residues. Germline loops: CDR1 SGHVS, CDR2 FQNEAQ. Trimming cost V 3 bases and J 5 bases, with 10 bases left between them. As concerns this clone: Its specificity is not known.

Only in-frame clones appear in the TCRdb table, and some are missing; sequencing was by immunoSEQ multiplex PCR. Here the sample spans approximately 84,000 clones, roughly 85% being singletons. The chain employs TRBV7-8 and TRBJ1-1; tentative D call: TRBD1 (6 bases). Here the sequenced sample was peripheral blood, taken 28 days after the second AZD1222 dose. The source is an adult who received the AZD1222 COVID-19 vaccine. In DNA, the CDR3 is TGTGCCAGCAGCTTTGGACAGAAAACTGAAGCTTTCTTT. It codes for CASSFGQKTEAFF.